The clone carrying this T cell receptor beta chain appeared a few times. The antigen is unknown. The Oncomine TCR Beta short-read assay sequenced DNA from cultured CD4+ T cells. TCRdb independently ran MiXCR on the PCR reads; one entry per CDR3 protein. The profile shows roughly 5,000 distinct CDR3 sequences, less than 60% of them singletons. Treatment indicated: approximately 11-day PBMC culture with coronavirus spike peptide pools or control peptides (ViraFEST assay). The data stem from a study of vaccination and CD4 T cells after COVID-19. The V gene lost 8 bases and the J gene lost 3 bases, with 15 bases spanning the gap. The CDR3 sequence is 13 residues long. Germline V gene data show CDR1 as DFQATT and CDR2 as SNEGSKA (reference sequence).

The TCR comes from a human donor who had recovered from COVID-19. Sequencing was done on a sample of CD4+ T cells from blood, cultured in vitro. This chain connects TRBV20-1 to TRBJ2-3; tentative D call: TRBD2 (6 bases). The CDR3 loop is CSTNRGSTDTQYF. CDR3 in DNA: TGCAGTACTAACCGGGGGTCAACAGATACGCAGTATTTT.